The 8 T cell receptor beta chains listed next were all sequenced from one sample in a study of regulatory T cells in long-lasting Graves disease. To make TCR beta libraries, researchers used iRepertoire HTBI primers and Arm-PCR of CDR3 regions. A single record per CDR3 protein comes from TCRdb applying MiXCR to the multiplex PCR reads. The sample lists hundreds of thousands of distinct CDR3 sequences, less than 25% seen once, with 20% in the top ten. As for time point: persistent/refractory GD, antithyroid drugs over 5 years with positive TRAb. RNA extracted from PBMCs served as the sequencing template. Sequenced material: peripheral blood mononuclear cells (PBMCs), taken when the disease was refractory, from a patient treated with antithyroid drugs. All receptors come from a female donor with Graves disease.

The chain carries TRBV19 and TRBJ1-5, with 7 bases that match TRBD1. The CDR3 sequence is 14 residues long. The V gene end was trimmed by 7 bases and the J gene end by 6 bases; junction bases not matched to a gene: 9. The germline gives CDR1 LNHDA, CDR2 SQIVND (reference sequence). The CDR3 DNA reads TGTGCCAGTAAGGAGGGGACAGAGACTCAGCCCCAGCATTTT. Its translation: CASKEGTETQPQHF.

This clonotype was recorded at least ten times. J is TRBJ2-7 and V is TRBV5-1; D possibly matches TRBD1 or TRBD2 (5 bases each). Germline V gene data show CDR1 as SGHRS and CDR2 as YFSETQ. The V and J ends lost 0 bases and 7 bases respectively, with 17 bases between them. The CDR3 consists of 15 residues. DNA of the CDR3: TGCGCCAGCAGCTTGGAGTCGGGAAGGGGCCGAGAGCAGTACTTC. This sequence encodes CASSLESGRGREQYF.

This clonotype has at least ten counts. This chain links TRBV2 with TRBJ2-6; unclear D gene. Germline V CDR1 and CDR2: SNHLY, FYNNEI. CDR3 length: 12 amino acids. Between the trimmed V and J ends, which lost 10 bases and 2 bases, there was a span of 6 bases. The CDR3 is CATITGANVLTF. DNA of the CDR3: TGTGCCACCATCACTGGGGCCAACGTCCTGACTTTC.

This clonotype has ten or more counts. The chain couples TRBV14 to TRBJ1-4, with D uncertain. Germline CDR1 and CDR2: SGHDN and FVKESK. Trimming left V 2 bases short and J 4 bases short, with 2 bases between. This CDR3 contains 12 residues. The CDR3 is CASSQLNEKLFF. The CDR3 nucleotides are TGTGCCAGCAGCCAACTTAATGAAAAACTGTTTTTT.

In its sample, this clonotype was seen many times. The J gene is TRBJ1-2, the V gene TRBV12-3 or TRBV12-4; D call uncertain. The CDR3 length is 13 residues. The V and J ends lost 3 bases and 1 base respectively, with 6 bases between them. The DNA for the CDR3 is TGTGCCAGCAGTTTGAGGATTAACTATGGCTACACCTTC. It codes for CASSLRINYGYTF.

In its sample, this clonotype was seen many times. The genes are TRBV6-1 and TRBJ1-1; no firm D call. The CDR3 is made up of 12 amino acids. Germline lookup yields CDR1 MNHNS and CDR2 SASEGT. The V gene lost 7 bases and the J gene lost 3 bases, with 9 bases spanning the gap. The CDR3 DNA is TGTGCCAGCAACGGACGGTACACTGAAGCTTTCTTT. It encodes CASNGRYTEAFF.

This clonotype was detected only a few times. The chain couples TRBV28 to TRBJ2-7; D is unclear. Trimming cost V 2 bases and J 4 bases, with 12 bases left between them. Germline-derived CDR1 and CDR2 are MDHEN and SYDVKM. The CDR3 consists of 14 residues. CDR3: CASSLGGLGYEQYF. In nucleotides, the CDR3 is TGTGCCAGCAGTTTAGGCGGTTTAGGGTACGAGCAGTACTTC.

J is TRBJ2-2 and V is TRBV20-1; a possible D gene is TRBD2 (6 bases). Germline loops: CDR1 DFQATT, CDR2 SNEGSKA (reference sequence). The CDR3 has 14 residues. V dropped 6 bases and J dropped 3 bases, with 14 bases sitting between them. The CDR3 DNA reads as TGCAGTGCCGGGAGAGGGTTAGACACCGGGGAGCTGTTTTTT. Protein: CSAGRGLDTGELFF.